The 22 T cell receptor beta chains presented below share a single source sample, sequenced in a study of T-cell reconstitution after alpha-beta-depleted transplantation in children. Construction of the TCRbeta library involved unique molecular identifiers. One entry per CDR3 protein results from TCRdb running MiXCR on the PCR reads. This sample yields around 380,000 distinct CDR3 sequences, of which about a tenth are seen a single time; roughly 5.1% belongs to the top ten. Specimen: PBMCs from the stem cell graft donor, collected from the stem cell graft. All receptors derive from a human donor who donated a stem cell graft to a child with acute myeloid leukemia.

In its sample, this clonotype was seen a few times. This chain connects TRBV20-1 to TRBJ2-1; either TRBD1 or TRBD2 may fit D (5 bases each). This CDR3 has 14 residues. Per the germline V gene, CDR1 is DFQATT and CDR2 is SNEGSKA (reference sequence). V shed 3 bases and J shed 2 bases, with 11 bases lying between them. CDR3 in amino acids: CSASFGATYNEQFF. DNA for the CDR3: TGCAGTGCTAGTTTCGGGGCGACCTACAATGAGCAGTTCTTC.

This clonotype appeared a few times. The rearrangement links TRBV6-2 or TRBV6-3 to TRBJ2-6; TRBD1 matches at 9 bases. CDR3 length: 17 residues. V shed 5 bases and J 0 bases; nucleotides not matched to a gene: 5. Germline assignment: CDR1 MNHEY and CDR2 SVGEGT. The DNA of the CDR3 is TGTGCCAGCAGTCCGGACAGGGGCACCTCTGGGGCCAACGTCCTGACTTTC. This translates into CASSPDRGTSGANVLTF.

The chain recombines TRBV12-3 or TRBV12-4 with TRBJ2-7, with D possibly TRBD1 on 6 matching bases. V shed 5 bases and J shed 3 bases, with 11 bases lying between them. This CDR3 is built from 13 residues. This CDR3 is CASSRDKNYEQYV. DNA of the CDR3: TGTGCCAGCAGTCGGGACAAGAACTACGAGCAGTACGTC.

V gene TRBV29-1 combines with J gene TRBJ1-1; D unresolved. The CDR3 spans 9 residues. Germline values: CDR1 SQVTM, CDR2 ANQGSEA. V was shortened by 3 bases and J by 8 bases, with 4 bases between the two germline ends. DNA for the CDR3: TGCAGCGTTGACGAGGAAGCTTTCTTT. This sequence encodes CSVDEEAFF. The whole variable domain, filled in from reference TRBV29-1 and TRBJ1-1, reads SAVISQKPSRDICQRGTSLTIQCQVDSQVTMMFWYRQQPGQSLTLIATANQGSEATYESGFVIDKFPISRPNLTFSTLTVSNMSPEDSSIYLCSVDEEAFFGQGTRLTVV.

This clonotype appeared a few times. The V call is TRBV2, the J call TRBJ2-3; D remains unclear. Trimming shortened V by 4 bases and J by 2 bases, and 10 bases separated the two germline ends. The CDR3 sequence is 14 residues long. The germline gives CDR1 SNHLY, CDR2 FYNNEI. The CDR3 loop is CASSVSRFTDTQYF. The CDR3 DNA is TGTGCCAGCAGTGTCTCGCGGTTCACAGATACGCAGTATTTT.

This clonotype was observed at least ten times. The genes are TRBV29-1 and TRBJ2-1; TRBD2 matches 8 bases. Looked up from germline, CDR1 is SQVTM and CDR2 is ANQGSEA. V was clipped by 3 bases and J by 7 bases; unmatched bases: 5. This CDR3 contains 13 residues. The CDR3 is CSVEREEENEQFF. CDR3 DNA sequence: TGCAGCGTTGAGCGGGAGGAGGAGAATGAGCAGTTCTTC.

A few counts support this clonotype. The rearrangement uses TRBV30 and TRBJ2-2; the D gene could be TRBD1 or TRBD2 (5 bases each). There are 14 residues in the CDR3. Germline values: CDR1 GTSNPN, CDR2 SVGIG (reference sequence). The V end was cut by 5 bases, the J end by 4 bases, with 14 bases between. The CDR3 loop reads CAWDRDPTTGELFF. CDR3 nucleotide sequence: TGTGCCTGGGACCGGGACCCTACCACCGGGGAGCTGTTTTTT.

This clonotype was observed at least ten times. The chain carries TRBV20-1 and TRBJ2-5; D gene uncertain. V shed 0 bases and J shed 0 bases, with 11 bases lying between them. This CDR3 has 15 residues. From germline, CDR1 is DFQATT and CDR2 SNEGSKA (reference sequence). Here the CDR3 DNA reads TGCAGTGCTAGAGATCTTACGGTCCACCAAGAGACCCAGTACTTC. Amino acids: CSARDLTVHQETQYF.

J is TRBJ1-2 and V is TRBV7-8; possibly TRBD1 for D (6 bases). The CDR3 totals 16 residues. The germline V and J ends were trimmed by 0 bases and 7 bases, with 18 bases remaining between them. CDR1 and CDR2 (germline): SGHVS, FQNEAQ. DNA for the CDR3: TGTGCCAGCAGCTTAGCCGAGTCGGGGGCTCCCGCTGGCTACACCTTC. The encoded protein is CASSLAESGAPAGYTF.

The V call is TRBV15, the J call TRBJ1-2, with D possibly matching TRBD1 (5 bases). The germline gives CDR1 LNHNV, CDR2 YYDKDF (reference sequence). Trimming shortened V by 1 base and J by 3 bases, and 12 bases separated the two germline ends. The CDR3 consists of 15 residues. The CDR3 loop is CATSRGGNKDYGYTF. In DNA, the CDR3 is TGTGCCACCAGCAGAGGGGGGAATAAGGACTATGGCTACACCTTC.

This clonotype was seen a handful of times. The CDR3 sequence: CASSEAAGNGELFF. CDR3 sequence (DNA): TGTGCCAGCAGTGAAGCAGCCGGGAACGGGGAGCTGTTTTTT. The J gene is TRBJ2-2, the V gene TRBV6-1; D perhaps matches TRBD2 (5 bases). The CDR3 has 14 residues. Germline V gene lookup returns CDR1 MNHNS and CDR2 SASEGT. The V end was cut by 0 bases, the J end by 7 bases, with 9 bases between.

The chain has TRBV12-3 or TRBV12-4 and TRBJ2-3; 11 bases map to TRBD2. This CDR3 comprises 17 residues. After removal of 2 bases from V and 4 bases from J, the junction contained 8 bases not matched to a gene. The CDR3 reads CASSLLTSGRGSDTQYF. The DNA of the CDR3 is TGTGCCAGCAGTTTATTAACTAGCGGGAGAGGGTCAGATACGCAGTATTTT.

The chain recombines TRBV5-6 with TRBJ1-4; 10 bases agree with TRBD1. The V gene's germline CDR1 is SGHDT and CDR2 YYEEEE. The CDR3 sequence is 15 residues long. Trimming cost V 4 bases and J 7 bases; bases outside gene matches: 7. This chain's CDR3 is CASSTPRDRGEKLFF. Here the CDR3 DNA reads TGTGCCAGCAGCACGCCCCGGGACAGGGGTGAAAAACTGTTTTTT.

This clonotype was detected many times. The J gene is TRBJ1-1, the V gene TRBV3-1; 7 bases are shared with TRBD1. The germline V gene has CDR1 LGHDT and CDR2 YNNKEL (reference sequence). V was clipped by 2 bases and J by 0 bases; unmatched bases: 3. The CDR3 spans 15 residues. The CDR3 spells CASSQKGTVNTEAFF. The CDR3 DNA reads as TGTGCCAGCAGCCAAAAGGGGACAGTGAACACTGAAGCTTTCTTT. The full variable domain, completed using reference TRBV3-1 and TRBJ1-1, is DTAVSQTPKYLVTQMGNDKSIKCEQNLGHDTMYWYKQDSKKFLKIMFSYNNKELIINETVPNRFSPKSPDKAHLNLHINSLELGDSAVYFCASSQKGTVNTEAFFGQGTRLTVV.

This clonotype was seen at least ten times. The chain couples TRBV6-6 to TRBJ2-1; possibly TRBD1 for D (6 bases). Germline CDR1 MNHNY, CDR2 SVGAGI (reference sequence). The CDR3 loop spans 13 amino acids. V lost 4 bases to trimming and J lost 8 bases, with 12 bases between them. The DNA of the CDR3 is TGTGCCAGCAGTTCCGAGGGGGACCATGAGCAGTTCTTC. This encodes CASSSEGDHEQFF.

This chain uses TRBV18 with TRBJ1-1; D remains ambiguous. CDR3 length: 12 residues. The germline V gene has CDR1 KGHSH and CDR2 LQKENI. Trimming cost V 3 bases and J 6 bases, with 8 bases left between them. The CDR3 protein is CASSPYTSEAFF. For the CDR3, the DNA is TGTGCCAGCTCACCCTACACCTCTGAAGCTTTCTTT.

This clonotype showed up many times. V is TRBV20-1 and J is TRBJ1-2; 7 nucleotides match TRBD1. The CDR3 extends over 16 amino acids. The V segment lost 6 bases and the J segment 6 bases; nucleotides outside the gene matches: 19. The germline V gene has CDR1 DFQATT and CDR2 SNEGSKA (reference sequence). The CDR3 bases are TGCAGTGCAATTAAACCGACAGGGCGAAGTAAGGATGGCTACACCTTC. Protein: CSAIKPTGRSKDGYTF.

Only a few counts were recorded for this clonotype. CDR3 protein: CASSLASSGRLNEQFF. The DNA for the CDR3 is TGTGCCAGCAGCTTGGCTAGTAGCGGGAGATTAAATGAGCAGTTCTTC. J is TRBJ2-1 and V is TRBV5-6; 9 bases are shared with TRBD2. CDR1 SGHDT and CDR2 YYEEEE come from the germline V gene. This CDR3 has 16 residues. V gave up 0 bases and J gave up 7 bases; unmatched junction bases: 8.

V and J are TRBV20-1 and TRBJ2-7, with TRBD2 identical over 10 bases. The germline V gene encodes CDR1 DFQATT and CDR2 SNEGSKA (reference sequence). J was trimmed by 4 bases and V by 1 base; bases with no gene match: 7. This CDR3 is 15 amino acids long. The CDR3 sequence: CSARGVSGRVYEQYF. CDR3 DNA sequence: TGCAGTGCTAGAGGGGTAAGCGGGAGGGTTTACGAGCAGTACTTC.

In this sample, this clonotype turned up a few times. The rearrangement links TRBV5-1 to TRBJ1-6; D is unclear. Germline lookup yields CDR1 SGHRS and CDR2 YFSETQ. V lost 0 bases, J lost 6 bases, and 7 bases lay in between. This CDR3 contains 14 residues. The CDR3 nucleotides are TGCGCCAGCAGCTTGGGGCTGACTAATTCACCCCTCCACTTT. As protein: CASSLGLTNSPLHF. Full variable domain (remainder filled in from reference TRBV5-1 and TRBJ1-6): KAGVTQTPRYLIKTRGQQVTLSCSPISGHRSVSWYQQTPGQGLQFLFEYFSETQRNKGNFPGRFSGRQFSNSRSEMNVSTLELGDSALYLCASSLGLTNSPLHFGNGTRLTVT.

This clonotype was recorded a few times. The genes are TRBV5-1 and TRBJ2-1; TRBD2 aligns across 7 bases. The CDR3 consists of 16 residues. J gave up 2 bases and V 3 bases, and 8 bases lay outside the gene matches. Germline V gene lookup returns CDR1 SGHRS and CDR2 YFSETQ. CDR3 sequence reads: CASSSREGGPYNEQFF. CDR3 DNA sequence: TGCGCCAGCAGCTCGCGTGAGGGAGGGCCCTACAATGAGCAGTTCTTC.

This rearrangement joins TRBV7-9 to TRBJ2-7, with 9 bases aligning to TRBD1. The CDR3 loop spans 14 amino acids. With 8 bases clipped from V and 5 bases from J, the junction kept 10 bases outside the gene matches. Germline V CDR1 and CDR2: SEHNR, FQNEAQ (reference sequence). DNA of the CDR3: TGTGCCAGCGGAAAGACAGGGGGGAATCACGAGCAGTACTTC. Translated, it gives CASGKTGGNHEQYF.